Listed here are 26 T cell receptor beta chains from one sample, sequenced in a study of long-term antiretroviral therapy in people with HIV. Version v3.0 of the immunoSEQ assay was performed at survey level. The method was immunoSEQ multiplex PCR; TCRdb's version includes in-frame clones alone and lacks a portion of them. The table has under 20,000 clones, roughly 92% seen once. Sequencing used unsorted PBMCs, obtained 0.6 years after starting antiretroviral therapy. These TCRs come from a woman in her 40s with HIV.

The J gene is TRBJ2-3, the V gene TRBV6-5; TRBD2 matches 9 bases. Germline V gives CDR1 MNHEY, CDR2 SVGAGI. V shed 2 bases, J shed 4 bases, and the junction held 7 bases outside the gene matches. CDR3 length: 16 residues. The CDR3 DNA follows: TGTGCCAGCAGTTACGTGAGCGGGGGGTCAGCAGATACGCAGTATTTT. Protein: CASSYVSGGSADTQYF.

This chain uses TRBV12-1 with TRBJ1-2. TRBV12-1 is annotated as a pseudogene. The length of the CDR3 is 12 residues. CDR3 amino acids: CASRGGPDGYTF. The DNA of the CDR3 is TGTGCCAGTCGGGGGGGTCCAGATGGCTACACCTTC.

The genes are TRBV6-5 and TRBJ2-7; unclear D gene. The length of the CDR3 is 12 residues. CDR1 MNHEY and CDR2 SVGAGI come from the germline V gene. The V end lost 0 bases, the J end lost 6 bases, and 6 bases lay between the germline ends. In DNA, the CDR3 is TGTGCCAGCAGTTACTCGACTTCCGAGCAGTACTTC. Its translation: CASSYSTSEQYF.

V and J are TRBV7-9 and TRBJ1-2; D gene unclear. Germline CDR1 and CDR2: SEHNR and FQNEAQ (reference sequence). The CDR3 is 15 residues long. Trimming shortened V by 1 base and J by 7 bases, and 16 bases separated the two germline ends. The CDR3 sequence: CASSLEATRRVGYTF. The CDR3 DNA follows: TGTGCCAGCAGCTTAGAAGCCACCCGGAGGGTTGGCTACACCTTC.

The gene calls are TRBV5-6 and TRBJ2-3, with D hard to call. The ends were cut back, 0 bases at V and 1 base at J, with 9 bases in the middle. Germline assignment: CDR1 SGHDT and CDR2 YYEEEE. The CDR3 runs 15 residues. The CDR3 region is CASSLVGRGTDTQYF. In DNA form, the CDR3 reads TGTGCCAGCAGCTTGGTTGGACGGGGCACAGATACGCAGTATTTT. Using reference TRBV5-6 and TRBJ2-3 for the parts outside the CDR3, the full variable domain is DAGVTQSPTHLIKTRGQQVTLRCSPKSGHDTVSWYQQALGQGPQFIFQYYEEEERQRGNFPDRFSGHQFPNYSSELNVNALLLGDSALYLCASSLVGRGTDTQYFGPGTRLTVL.

The chain has TRBV30 and TRBJ1-2; D is uncertain. Trimming removed 0 bases at V and 6 bases at J, with 5 bases between. Germline V gene data show CDR1 as GTSNPN and CDR2 as SVGIG (reference sequence). The CDR3 is made up of 11 amino acids. CDR3 in DNA: TGTGCCTGGAGTGTAGGGAATGGCTACACCTTC. Amino acid sequence: CAWSVGNGYTF.

The V call is TRBV5-6, the J call TRBJ1-5; D gene unclear. Germline CDR1 SGHDT, CDR2 YYEEEE. V lost 2 bases and J lost 4, with 13 bases in between. The CDR3 totals 15 residues. The CDR3 loop is CASSFFGRKNQPQHF. DNA for the CDR3: TGTGCCAGCAGCTTCTTTGGCAGAAAAAATCAGCCCCAGCATTTT.

For the CDR3, the DNA is TGTGCCAGTAGAGGGACAGGGGGTTTAAATTCACCCCTCCACTTT. It specifies CASRGTGGLNSPLHF. The chain has TRBV19 and TRBJ1-6; TRBD1 matches at 11 bases. Germline values: CDR1 LNHDA, CDR2 SQIVND (reference sequence). The CDR3 runs 15 residues. V was clipped by 6 bases and J by 7 bases; unmatched bases: 5.

CDR3 sequence: CASSFFSQGGWKDQPQHF. CDR3 coding DNA: TGTGCCAGCAGCTTCTTCTCACAGGGAGGTTGGAAGGATCAGCCCCAGCATTTT. The rearrangement joins TRBV5-6 to TRBJ1-5, with D possibly TRBD1 on 6 matching bases. Germline V gene sequence: CDR1 SGHDT, CDR2 YYEEEE. V was pared by 2 bases and J by 5 bases, with 23 bases between. This CDR3 is 18 amino acids long.

The chain has TRBV6-5 and TRBJ1-2, with 9 positions matching TRBD1. Losses at the gene ends were 4 bases for V and 4 bases for J; bases not matched to a gene: 10. The germline V gene encodes CDR1 MNHEY and CDR2 SVGAGI. The CDR3 length is 16 residues. CDR3 in DNA: TGTGCCAGCAGTTCACAGACCGGGACAGGGAGCTATGGCTACACCTTC. This encodes CASSSQTGTGSYGYTF.

This chain joins TRBV2 and TRBJ2-4, with unresolved D. Between the trimmed V and J ends, which lost 3 bases and 1 base, there was a span of 7 bases. CDR3 length: 14 amino acids. Germline V gives CDR1 SNHLY, CDR2 FYNNEI. CDR3 amino acids: CASSDSGAKNIQYF. The CDR3 DNA reads TGTGCCAGCAGTGACAGTGGTGCCAAAAACATTCAGTACTTC.

The rearrangement links TRBV9 to TRBJ1-2; 7 bases are shared with TRBD1. The CDR3 loop spans 13 amino acids. V lost 4 bases and J lost 5; bases outside the gene matches: 5. From germline, CDR1 is SGDLS and CDR2 YYNGEE. CDR3 protein: CASSTGTEYGYTF. The CDR3 bases are TGTGCCAGCAGCACTGGGACAGAGTATGGCTACACCTTC.

This chain uses TRBV19 with TRBJ1-2; 9 nucleotides line up with TRBD1. The CDR3 is 15 residues long. The V segment lost 5 bases and the J segment 0 bases; nucleotides outside the gene matches: 4. From germline, CDR1 is LNHDA and CDR2 SQIVND (reference sequence). CDR3 in DNA: TGTGCCAGTAGTCCGCGACAGGGGGCTAACTATGGCTACACCTTC. This translates into CASSPRQGANYGYTF.

The rearrangement links TRBV7-9 to TRBJ2-2; weak D call: TRBD2 (5 bases). The V and J ends lost 0 bases and 3 bases respectively, with 5 bases between them. The CDR3 consists of 14 residues. CDR1 SEHNR and CDR2 FQNEAQ come from the germline V gene (reference sequence). DNA for the CDR3: TGTGCCAGCAGCTTAGCGGGAGACACCGGGGAGCTGTTTTTT. It encodes CASSLAGDTGELFF.

The gene calls are TRBV19 and TRBJ1-5; D call uncertain. Trimming left V 6 bases short and J 0 bases short, with 18 bases between. The CDR3 length is 17 residues. Germline CDR1 reads LNHDA; CDR2 reads SQIVND (reference sequence). Here the CDR3 DNA reads TGTGCCAGTAGGGAGGGCAGGCACACAGATAGCAATCAGCCCCAGCATTTT. It codes for CASREGRHTDSNQPQHF.

Written as DNA, the CDR3 is TGTGCCATCAGTCTCGGGGGGAACTATGGCTACACCTTC. Amino acids: CAISLGGNYGYTF. The rearrangement links TRBV10-3 to TRBJ1-2, with D possibly TRBD1 on 5 matching bases. CDR1 and CDR2 from the germline V gene are ENHRY and SYGVKD. Trimming took 5 bases from V and 2 from J, leaving 9 bases between them. The CDR3 runs 13 residues.

The J gene is TRBJ1-1, the V gene TRBV29-1; D possibly corresponds to TRBD1 (6 bases). This CDR3 spans 13 amino acids. CDR1 SQVTM and CDR2 ANQGSEA come from the germline V gene. V was pared by 3 bases and J by 11 bases, with 19 bases between. CDR3 coding DNA: TGCAGCGTTGAGCGAGGGACACCCTCGCCGGCTTTCTTT. Amino acids: CSVERGTPSPAFF.

This chain links TRBV10-3 with TRBJ1-5; possibly TRBD1 for D (6 bases). The V gene's germline CDR1 is ENHRY and CDR2 SYGVKD. With 6 bases removed from V and 6 bases from J, the gap between germline ends came to 15 bases. CDR3 length equals 14 residues. The CDR3 coding sequence is TGTGCCATCAGGGAAGGCAGGGGCGGTCAGCCCCAGCATTTT. Translation gives CAIREGRGGQPQHF.

This clone came up once. The chain uses TRBV5-1 and TRBJ2-5; 7 nucleotides align to TRBD1. The CDR3 extends over 13 amino acids. Trimming cost V 4 bases and J 4 bases; bases outside gene matches: 4. In germline, CDR1 is SGHRS, CDR2 YFSETQ. CDR3 sequence reads: CASSPGQVETQYF. CDR3 nucleotides: TGCGCCAGCAGCCCTGGACAGGTAGAGACCCAGTACTTC.

The chain has TRBV6-5 and TRBJ1-6; 9 bases agree with TRBD1. Germline V CDR1 and CDR2: MNHEY, SVGAGI. The CDR3 consists of 15 residues. The J segment lost 10 bases and the V segment lost 4 bases, leaving 8 bases of the junction unmatched. Here the CDR3 reads CASSFNGQGRSPLHF. DNA for the CDR3: TGTGCCAGCAGTTTTAATGGACAGGGGAGGTCACCCCTCCACTTT.

The rearrangement joins TRBV5-1 to TRBJ2-2, with D possibly matching TRBD1 (5 bases). The V and J ends lost 0 bases and 5 bases respectively, with 11 bases between them. The germline CDR1 and CDR2 sequences are SGHRS and YFSETQ. CDR3 length: 15 residues. CDR3 bases: TGCGCCAGCAGCTTGGGACAGTTTCGGACCGGGGAGCTGTTTTTT. Protein: CASSLGQFRTGELFF.

The chain employs TRBV30 and TRBJ1-3, with unresolved D. The CDR3 has 10 amino acids. Deletions cut 5 bases from V and 9 bases from J, with 8 bases between. Germline assignment: CDR1 GTSNPN and CDR2 SVGIG (reference sequence). The CDR3 sequence is CAWGVGTIYF. In DNA form, the CDR3 reads TGTGCCTGGGGGGTAGGCACCATATATTTT.

CDR3 loop: CASSSGQYNEQFF. For the CDR3, the DNA is TGTGCCAGCAGCTCGGGACAGTACAATGAGCAGTTCTTC. The chain combines TRBV7-2 with TRBJ2-1; 7 nucleotides align to TRBD1. Per the germline V gene, CDR1 is SGHTA and CDR2 is FQGNSA. Trimming at V came to 4 bases and at J to 4 bases, leaving 1 base not matched to a gene. The CDR3 has 13 residues.

This sequence joins TRBV27 and TRBJ2-3, with 9 bases identical to TRBD1. Germline CDR1 and CDR2: MNHEY and SMNVEV (reference sequence). J gave up 2 bases and V 5 bases, and 11 bases lay outside the gene matches. The CDR3 extends over 17 amino acids. The DNA of the CDR3 is TGTGCCAGCAGTCTCACGCCGGGACAGGGTGTCACAGATACGCAGTATTTT. The encoded protein is CASSLTPGQGVTDTQYF.

The chain is built from TRBV29-1 and TRBJ2-5, with 8 bases that match TRBD1. The junction had 6 bases not matched to a gene; V was cut back by 1 base and J by 5 bases. The CDR3 has 14 residues. CDR1 and CDR2 (germline): SQVTM, ANQGSEA. CDR3 DNA sequence: TGCAGCGTTGAAGGACAGGGGATGCAGGAGACCCAGTACTTC. Translated, it gives CSVEGQGMQETQYF.

J is TRBJ1-1 and V is TRBV19; 8 bases match TRBD1. The CDR3 has 13 residues. CDR1 and CDR2 (germline): LNHDA, SQIVND (reference sequence). V was pared by 4 bases and J by 6 bases, with 4 bases of the junction left unmatched. CDR3 protein: CASSTEQGAEAFF. CDR3 coding DNA: TGTGCCAGTAGTACAGAACAGGGGGCTGAAGCTTTCTTT.